A selection of T cell receptor beta chains follows, all from one sample in a study of T cell repertoires in cytomegalovirus infection. Their recognized antigens are unknown. One entry per CDR3 protein results from TCRdb running MiXCR on the reads. Of approximately 110,000 distinct CDR3 sequences in the sample, 10% are singletons; the top ten hold 31%. Sequencing was done on a sample of PBMCs, sequenced either directly or after in vitro stimulation (not recorded which). These receptors all come from a human donor in good health (CMV status not recorded). Some clones in this sample may be carry-over from other donors' samples. CDR3s include the opening cysteine and the closing phenylalanine or tryptophan. The D gene is left open where the match is weak. A clone size is listed for some rows: how often the clone was seen (once, few, many), or a class if it is expanded.

J gene	D gene	clone size	V gene	CDR3 DNA	CDR3 protein
TRBJ1-6	TRBD1	many	TRBV7-2	TGTGCCAGCAGCTTCGGACAGGGGGGATCACCCCTCCACTTT	CASSFGQGGSPLHF
TRBJ2-2	NA	NA	TRBV7-3	TGTGCCAGCAGCTTAACGACAGGCGACTTTACCGGGGAGCTGTTTTTT	CASSLTTGDFTGELFF
TRBJ2-1	TRBD2	many	TRBV12-3/TRBV12-4	TGTGCCAGCAGAGGGACTAGCGGAGGGAATGAGCAGTTCTTC	CASRGTSGGNEQFF
TRBJ1-2	NA	many	TRBV7-2	NA	CASSLWAQGTSPRPF
TRBJ1-1	NA	many	TRBV29-1	TGCAGCGTTGCGCCTCCAGGGTGGCTCAACACTGAAGCTTTCTTT	CSVAPPGWLNTEAFF
TRBJ1-1	NA	many	TRBV7-9	TGTGCCAGCAGCTTATCGCGGACTGAAGCTTTCTTT	CASSLSRTEAFF
TRBJ1-5	NA	once	TRBV12-5	TGTGCTAGTGGTTTGGTAAACAATCAGTCCCAGCATTTT	CASGLVNNQSQHF
TRBJ2-7	NA	many	TRBV10-3	TGTGCCATCAGTTGGAGAGAGGAGCAGTACTTC	CAISWREEQYF
TRBJ2-1	TRBD1	medium-sized	TRBV28	TGTGCCAGCAGTACCGACAGGGGGCCTTCGTGGGGTGAGCAGTTCTTC	CASSTDRGPSWGEQFF
TRBJ2-3	TRBD2	many	TRBV4-2	TGTGCCAGCAGCCAAGATCCCAAGTCTTGGACCGGGAGGGGAACAGATACGCAGTATTTT	CASSQDPKSWTGRGTDTQYF
TRBJ1-2	NA	NA	TRBV28	TGTGCCAGCAGTTCGACCCATGGCTACACCTTC	CASSSTHGYTF
TRBJ1-1	NA	many	TRBV7-9	TGTGCCAGCAGCGATCTTGAGGATGAAGCTTTCTTT	CASSDLEDEAFF
TRBJ2-5	TRBD2	NA	TRBV7-8	TGTGCCAGCAGCTTAGTGCCGACTAGCGGGCCCCAAGAGACCCAGTACTTC	CASSLVPTSGPQETQYF
TRBJ1-4	NA	medium-sized	TRBV7-8	TGTGCCAGCAGATTCCGAGGCCTGGTGGAGAGAAAAGAACTGTTTTTT	CASRFRGLVERKELFF
TRBJ1-5	NA	many	TRBV7-2	TGTGCCAGCAGCTACCATAGCAATCAGCCCCAGCATTTT	CASSYHSNQPQHF
TRBJ1-1	NA	many	TRBV7-2	TGTGCCAGCAGCGTGGGGACCGTCCAGAACACTGAAGCTTTCTTT	CASSVGTVQNTEAFF
TRBJ1-1	TRBD1	few	TRBV12-3/TRBV12-4	TGTGCCAGCAGCCCCGGGACAGGGTTCGGTGAAGCTTTCTTT	CASSPGTGFGEAFF
TRBJ2-1	TRBD2	NA	TRBV6-5	TGTGCCAGCAGTTACTCCCACCGACTAGCGGGACAGTTCTTC	CASSYSHRLAGQFF
TRBJ2-2	TRBD1	few	TRBV20-1	TGCAGTGCAACGGGACAGGGAAACACCGGGGAGCTGTTTTTT	CSATGQGNTGELFF
TRBJ2-3	NA	few	TRBV5-6	TGTGCCAGCAGCTTGGCCCTCTCCTGGGATACGCAGTATTTT	CASSLALSWDTQYF
TRBJ2-7	NA	few	TRBV20-1	TGCAGTGCCGTCCGCGTCCTGGGTCTAGAGCAGTACTTC	CSAVRVLGLEQYF
TRBJ1-5	TRBD1	many	TRBV7-8	TGTGCCAGCAGCTCTCCCACCGGGACAGGGGGCAATCAGCCCCAGCATTTT	CASSSPTGTGGNQPQHF
TRBJ2-7	NA	many	TRBV7-2	TGTGCCAGCAGCTTAGGGGGTAGCACCTACGAGCAGTACTTC	CASSLGGSTYEQYF
TRBJ2-1	NA	many	TRBV4-3	TGCGCCAGCAGTGGACAGCTCTCCTACAATGAGCAGTTCTTC	CASSGQLSYNEQFF
TRBJ2-2	NA	NA	TRBV25-1	TGTGCCAGTCAAAAGGGCGTCGGGGAGCTGTTTTTT	CASQKGVGELFF
TRBJ2-5	TRBD1	many	TRBV12-3/TRBV12-4	TGTGCCAGCAGTTCACCGACAGGGGGCGGGTTTGGAGAGACCCAGTACTTC	CASSSPTGGGFGETQYF
TRBJ2-7	NA	many	TRBV7-2	TGTGCCAGCAGCCTTCCAGGGGCACAAGAGCAGTACTTC	CASSLPGAQEQYF
TRBJ2-3	NA	NA	TRBV9	TGTGCCAGCAGCGTAGGTGCGGCCAGCAGCACAGATACGCAGTATTTT	CASSVGAASSTDTQYF
TRBJ2-7	TRBD2	many	TRBV7-2	TGTGCCAGCAGCTTCACTAGCGGAAGCTACGAGCAGTACTTC	CASSFTSGSYEQYF
TRBJ2-3	NA	NA	TRBV15	TGTGCCACCAGCAGAGACTGGACTGAAGATACGCAGTATTTT	CATSRDWTEDTQYF
TRBJ2-1	TRBD2	many	TRBV7-2	TGTGCCAGCATGGGACTAGCGTCCCACAATGAGCAGTTCTTC	CASMGLASHNEQFF
TRBJ2-1	TRBD2	NA	TRBV29-1	TGCAGCGTTGGGACTAGCGGGACCACCTACAATGAGCAGTTCTTC	CSVGTSGTTYNEQFF
TRBJ2-7	NA	NA	TRBV11-2	TGTGCCAGCAGCCTAGGTGGACAGTTGATCTCCTACGAGCAGTACTTC	CASSLGGQLISYEQYF
TRBJ2-1	NA	few	TRBV19	TGTGCCAGTACCCTAAAGGGGGGGGGATTAGGGTACAATGAGCAGTTCTTC	CASTLKGGGLGYNEQFF
TRBJ2-1	TRBD2	NA	TRBV12-3/TRBV12-4	TGTGCCAGCAGACGACTAGCCGGTGATGAGCAGTTCTTC	CASRRLAGDEQFF
TRBJ1-5	NA	NA	TRBV12-3/TRBV12-4	TGTGCCAGCACCAGTAGCAATCAGCCCCAGCATTTT	CASTSSNQPQHF
TRBJ1-5	TRBD1	few	TRBV20-1	TGCAGTGCCACCCAGGGGGTTGATCAGCCCCAGCATTTT	CSATQGVDQPQHF
TRBJ2-7	NA	many	TRBV7-2	TGTGCCAGCAGAAAAACAGGGAACTACGAGCAGTACTTC	CASRKTGNYEQYF
TRBJ2-1	TRBD1	NA	TRBV6-2/TRBV6-3	TGTGCCAGCAAGTTACAGGGACAGGGGGCGCAGGAGCAGTTCTTC	CASKLQGQGAQEQFF
TRBJ1-5	NA	NA	TRBV15	TGTGCCACCAGCAGAGACAGGGGTGGTACTCAGCCCCAGCATTTT	CATSRDRGGTQPQHF
TRBJ2-7	TRBD2	few	TRBV20-1	TGCAGTGCTAGGCCTCGACTAGCGGGAATCTACGAGCAGTACTTC	CSARPRLAGIYEQYF
TRBJ1-5	TRBD1	NA	TRBV12-3/TRBV12-4	TGTGCCAGCAGTGGGCCGGGACAGTTCAATCAGCCCCAGCATTTT	CASSGPGQFNQPQHF
TRBJ2-7	NA	NA	TRBV7-9	TGTGCCAGCAGCTCCCATAACGAGCAGTACTTC	CASSSHNEQYF
TRBJ2-1	NA	many	TRBV7-6	TGTGCCAGCAGCCCCCAGCCTAGGTTTGAGCAGTTCTTC	CASSPQPRFEQFF
TRBJ1-1	NA	NA	TRBV19	TGTGCCAGTAGTGCGAACGGGATCGCTGAAGCTTTCTTT	CASSANGIAEAFF
TRBJ2-3	NA	NA	TRBV6-5	TGTGCCAGCAGTTACGCGCAGGGGTCCCTCACAGATACGCAGTATTTT	CASSYAQGSLTDTQYF
TRBJ1-5	TRBD1	few	TRBV19	TGTGCCAGTAGACAGGGGAATAGCAATCAGCCCCAGCATTTT	CASRQGNSNQPQHF
TRBJ2-7	NA	few	TRBV6-5	TGTGCCAGCAGGGGCAGTGCAATGGGTGAGCAGTACTTC	CASRGSAMGEQYF
TRBJ2-1	NA	few	TRBV6-5	TGTGCCAGCAGTTACGCGGGAAGCTCCTACAATGAGCAGTTCTTC	CASSYAGSSYNEQFF
TRBJ1-3	NA	many	TRBV7-2	TGTGCCAGCAGCTTAGGGGGGCTTGGAAACACCATATATTTT	CASSLGGLGNTIYF
TRBJ2-3	TRBD2	many	TRBV7-9	TGTGCCAGCAGCTCCGGACTAGCGGGGACTAGCACAGATACGCAGTATTTT	CASSSGLAGTSTDTQYF
TRBJ2-5	TRBD1	NA	TRBV12-3/TRBV12-4	TGTGCCAGCAGTTACAGACAGGGTCAGGGAGAGACCCAGTACTTC	CASSYRQGQGETQYF
TRBJ1-1	NA	NA	TRBV30	TGTGCCTGGAGTATATGGGGGGTGAACACTGAAGCTTTCTTT	CAWSIWGVNTEAFF
TRBJ2-7	NA	NA	TRBV6-1	TGTGCCAGCATGACAGACACCTACGAGCAGTACTTC	CASMTDTYEQYF
TRBJ2-1	NA	NA	TRBV28	TGTGCCAGCAGTTTATCGGGGACGATAGAAAGCAATGAGCAGTTCTTC	CASSLSGTIESNEQFF
TRBJ2-7	NA	NA	TRBV3-1	TGTGCCAGCAGCCAGGTTCCTCGCTACGAGCAGTACTTC	CASSQVPRYEQYF
TRBJ1-5	NA	once	TRBV19	TGTGCCAGTAGTATAGATCACGGGGGCGTGGAGCATCAGCCCCAGCATTTT	CASSIDHGGVEHQPQHF
TRBJ2-1	NA	few	TRBV20-1	TGCAGTGCTAGTTTTGTTGGTTTCTACAATGAGCAGTTCTTC	CSASFVGFYNEQFF
TRBJ2-5	NA	many	TRBV7-2	TGTGCCAGCAGGGGGGGAGGTGGCCAGACCCAGTACTTC	CASRGGGGQTQYF
TRBJ2-7	NA	few	TRBV19	TGTGCCAGTAGTATCCATGTACAGAGGGGCGAGCAGTACTTC	CASSIHVQRGEQYF